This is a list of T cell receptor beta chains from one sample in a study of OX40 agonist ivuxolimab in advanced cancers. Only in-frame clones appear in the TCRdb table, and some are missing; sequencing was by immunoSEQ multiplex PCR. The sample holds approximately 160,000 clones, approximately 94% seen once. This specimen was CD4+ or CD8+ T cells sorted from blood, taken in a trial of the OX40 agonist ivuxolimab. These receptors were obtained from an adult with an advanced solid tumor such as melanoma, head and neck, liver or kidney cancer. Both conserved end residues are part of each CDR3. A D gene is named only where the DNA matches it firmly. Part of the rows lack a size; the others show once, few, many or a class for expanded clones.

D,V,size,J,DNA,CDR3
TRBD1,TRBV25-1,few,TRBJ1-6,TGTGCCAGCAGCGGGACAGGGGGATCACCCCTCCACTTT,CASSGTGGSPLHF
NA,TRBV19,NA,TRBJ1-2,TGTGCCAGTAGTTTCGACAGGTCCGCTAACTATGGCTACACCTTC,CASSFDRSANYGYTF
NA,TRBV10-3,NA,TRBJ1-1,TGTGCCATCTCGATAGGGGACACTGAAGCTTTCTTT,CAISIGDTEAFF
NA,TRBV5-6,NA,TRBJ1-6,TGTGCCAGCAGCTTTTTAGGGGGTGCTACTAATTCACCCCTCCACTTT,CASSFLGGATNSPLHF
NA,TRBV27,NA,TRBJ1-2,TGTGCCAGCAGCCCGGGAGGGAACTATGGCTACACCTTC,CASSPGGNYGYTF
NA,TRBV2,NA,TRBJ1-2,TGTGCCAGCAGTGGGGGGAATCCCTATGGCTACACCTTC,CASSGGNPYGYTF
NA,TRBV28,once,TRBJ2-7,TGTGCCAGCAGTTTAGGGGGTGGGAGGACCTACGAGCAGTACTTC,CASSLGGGRTYEQYF
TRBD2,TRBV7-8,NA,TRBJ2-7,TGTGCCAGCACCGGGACTAGCGGGAGCTACGAGCAGTACTTC,CASTGTSGSYEQYF
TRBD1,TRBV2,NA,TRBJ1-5,TGTGCCAGCCGGGACAGGGGGCGTTATAGCAATCAGCCCCAGCATTTT,CASRDRGRYSNQPQHF
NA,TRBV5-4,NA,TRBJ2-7,TGTGCCAGCAGCTTGGTTCGGGTCGGCACCTACGAGCAGTACTTC,CASSLVRVGTYEQYF
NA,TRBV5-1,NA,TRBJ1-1,TGCGCCAGCAGCTTCGCTAATGAAGGGGCAAACACTGAAGCTTTCTTT,CASSFANEGANTEAFF
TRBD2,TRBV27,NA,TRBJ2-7,TGTGCCAGCAGTCCCGGGACTAGCGGGACTATCCAGTACTTC,CASSPGTSGTIQYF
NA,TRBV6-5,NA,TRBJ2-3,TGTGCCACCCAACTACGTTTTAGCACAGATACGCAGTATTTT,CATQLRFSTDTQYF
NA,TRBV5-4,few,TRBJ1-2,TGTGCCAGCAGCTTGGAATCGGGGAACAGTGGCTACACCTTC,CASSLESGNSGYTF
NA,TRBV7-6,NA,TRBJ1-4,TGTGCCAGCAGCTACCAGGATAGGGGCGCGGGAGAAAAACTGTTTTTT,CASSYQDRGAGEKLFF
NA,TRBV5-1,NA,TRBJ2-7,TGCGCCAGCAGCTTGGTGGGGTTACACTACGAGCAGTACTTC,CASSLVGLHYEQYF
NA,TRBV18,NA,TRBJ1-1,TGTGCCAGCTCACCACCAGTGTCGGCTTTGAACACTGAAGCTTTCTTT,CASSPPVSALNTEAFF
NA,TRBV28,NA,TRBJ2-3,TGTGCCAGCAGTTGGGGTATTGGTACGCAGTATTTT,CASSWGIGTQYF
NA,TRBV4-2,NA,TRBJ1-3,TGTGCCAGCAGCCAAGACACAGGGACGTGGAACACCATATATTTT,CASSQDTGTWNTIYF
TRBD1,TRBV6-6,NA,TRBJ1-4,TGTGCCAGCACCTTGCCGGGACAGGCAACTAATGAAAAACTGTTTTTT,CASTLPGQATNEKLFF
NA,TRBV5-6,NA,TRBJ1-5,TGTGCCAGCAGCGTCCAGGGCGCGGATAGCAATCAGCCCCAGCATTTT,CASSVQGADSNQPQHF
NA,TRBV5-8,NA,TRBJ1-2,TGTGCCAGCAGCTTCCCGCCGAACTATGGCTACACCTTC,CASSFPPNYGYTF
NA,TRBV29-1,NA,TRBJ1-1,TGCAGCGCCACGGAGAACACTGAAGCTTTCTTT,CSATENTEAFF
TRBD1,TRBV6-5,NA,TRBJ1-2,TGTGCCAGCAGGGGACAGGGGCGGAACTATGGCTACACCTTC,CASRGQGRNYGYTF
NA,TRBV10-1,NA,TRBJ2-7,TGCGCCAGCAGTGAGTCGGACAGCTACGAGCAGTACTTC,CASSESDSYEQYF
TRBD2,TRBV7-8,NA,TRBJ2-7,TGTGCCAGCAGCTCCCCTTCCCGGGGCGGGAGAAGGTACGAGCAGTACTTC,CASSSPSRGGRRYEQYF
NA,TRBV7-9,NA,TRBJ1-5,TGTGCCAGCAGCTTAGGGGGGGTGGATCAGCCCCAGCATTTT,CASSLGGVDQPQHF
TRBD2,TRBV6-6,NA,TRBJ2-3,TGTGCCAGCAACCTAGCGGGGGGCACCAGCACAGATACGCAGTATTTT,CASNLAGGTSTDTQYF
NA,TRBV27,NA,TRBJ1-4,TGTGCCAGCAAGGACTTATCTAATGAAAAACTGTTTTTT,CASKDLSNEKLFF
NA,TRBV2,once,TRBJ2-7,TGTGCCAGCAAAATCCCGAGCGGGCATGAAGACTTC,CASKIPSGHEDF
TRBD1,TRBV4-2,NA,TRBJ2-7,TGTGCCAGCAGCCAGAGACCGGACAGGGCCAACGAGCAGTACTTC,CASSQRPDRANEQYF
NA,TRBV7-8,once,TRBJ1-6,TGTGCCAGCAGCTTAGCGCAAGGGAGGGCACCCCTCCACTTT,CASSLAQGRAPLHF
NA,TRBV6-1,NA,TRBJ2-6,TGTGCCAGCAGCACAGGGTCTGGGGCCAACGTCCTGACTTTC,CASSTGSGANVLTF
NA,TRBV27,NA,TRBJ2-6,TGTGCCAGCAGTTTAAGGAGTGCAGCCAGCTCTGGGGCCAACGTCCTGACTTTC,CASSLRSAASSGANVLTF
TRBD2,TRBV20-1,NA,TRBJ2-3,TGCAGTAGCGGGGGGGCAGATACGCAGTATTTT,CSSGGADTQYF
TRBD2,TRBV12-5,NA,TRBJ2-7,TGTGCTAGTGGTTTGCCCGGGGCTAGCGGCTACGAGCAGTACTTC,CASGLPGASGYEQYF
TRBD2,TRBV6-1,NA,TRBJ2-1,TGTGCCAGCAGTTCCCTAGCGGCAACTAATGAGCAGTTCTTC,CASSSLAATNEQFF
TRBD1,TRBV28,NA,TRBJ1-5,TGTGCCAGCAGTAAGGACAGGGGGCCGTGGCAGCCCCAGCATTTT,CASSKDRGPWQPQHF
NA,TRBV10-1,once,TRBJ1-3,TGCGCCAGCAGAGGGTTCGCCCGTGGGTTCTCTGGAAACACCATATATTTT,CASRGFARGFSGNTIYF
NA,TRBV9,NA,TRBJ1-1,TGTGCCAGCAGCTCGACCCCCGGGACTCAAGGCACTGAAGCTTTCTTT,CASSSTPGTQGTEAFF
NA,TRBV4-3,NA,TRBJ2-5,TGCGCCAGCAGCCAAGATTATCGGGAGTTCACCCAAGAGACCCAGTACTTC,CASSQDYREFTQETQYF
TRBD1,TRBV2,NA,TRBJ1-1,TGTGCCAGCAGTGCACGGACAGGAAACACTGAAGCTTTCTTT,CASSARTGNTEAFF
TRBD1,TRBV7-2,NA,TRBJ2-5,TGTGCCAGCAGCCGTAGGACAGGCCCGGAGACCCAGTACTTC,CASSRRTGPETQYF
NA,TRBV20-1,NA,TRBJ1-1,TGCAGTGCTAGTCGGGCCGCCGAAGCTTTCTTT,CSASRAAEAFF
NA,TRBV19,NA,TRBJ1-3,TGTGCCTCCCATCTTCCGGGGCCCGGAAACACCATATATTTT,CASHLPGPGNTIYF